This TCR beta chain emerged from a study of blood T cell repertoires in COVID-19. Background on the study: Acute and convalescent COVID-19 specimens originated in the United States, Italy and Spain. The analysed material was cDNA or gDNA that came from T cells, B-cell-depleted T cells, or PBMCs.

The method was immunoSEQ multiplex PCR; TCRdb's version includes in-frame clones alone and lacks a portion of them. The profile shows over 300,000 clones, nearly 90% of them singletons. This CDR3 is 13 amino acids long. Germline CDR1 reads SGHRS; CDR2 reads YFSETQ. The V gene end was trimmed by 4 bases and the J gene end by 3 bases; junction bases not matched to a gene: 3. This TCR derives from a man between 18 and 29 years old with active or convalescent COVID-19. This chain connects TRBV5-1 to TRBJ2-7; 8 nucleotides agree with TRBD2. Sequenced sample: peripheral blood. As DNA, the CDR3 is TGCGCCAGCAGCGGGACTAGGGGCTACGAGCAGTACTTC. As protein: CASSGTRGYEQYF. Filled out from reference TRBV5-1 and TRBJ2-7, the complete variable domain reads KAGVTQTPRYLIKTRGQQVTLSCSPISGHRSVSWYQQTPGQGLQFLFEYFSETQRNKGNFPGRFSGRQFSNSRSEMNVSTLELGDSALYLCASSGTRGYEQYFGPGTRLTVT.